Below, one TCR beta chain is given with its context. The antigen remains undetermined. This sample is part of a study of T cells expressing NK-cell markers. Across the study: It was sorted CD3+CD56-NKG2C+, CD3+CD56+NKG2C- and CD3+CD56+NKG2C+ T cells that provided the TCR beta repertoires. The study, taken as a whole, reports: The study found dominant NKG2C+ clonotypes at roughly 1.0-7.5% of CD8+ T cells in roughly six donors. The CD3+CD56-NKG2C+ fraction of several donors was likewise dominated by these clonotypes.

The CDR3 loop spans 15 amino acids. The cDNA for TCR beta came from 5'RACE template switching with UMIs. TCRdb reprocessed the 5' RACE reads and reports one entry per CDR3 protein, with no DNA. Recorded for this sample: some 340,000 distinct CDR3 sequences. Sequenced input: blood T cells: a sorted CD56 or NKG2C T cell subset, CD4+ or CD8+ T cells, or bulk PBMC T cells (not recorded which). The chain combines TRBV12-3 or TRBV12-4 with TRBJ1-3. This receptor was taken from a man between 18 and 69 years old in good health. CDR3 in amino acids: CASSSWGKTGNTIYF.